Presented here are 5 T cell receptor beta chains from one specimen sequenced in a study of blood T cell repertoires in COVID-19. Measured with immunoSEQ multiplex PCR; TCRdb has only the in-frame clones, and not every one. The data contain tens of thousands of clones, 88% of them singletons. Input material: peripheral blood. The receptors come from a human donor in a cohort sampled during active COVID-19.

The chain couples TRBV3-1 (or the pseudogene TRBV3-2) to TRBJ2-3; maybe TRBD1 (5 bases). Trimming took 0 bases from V and 9 from J, leaving 13 bases between them. Germline V CDR1 and CDR2: LGHDT, YNNKEL (reference sequence). This CDR3 has 14 residues. The CDR3 DNA reads as TGTGCCAGCAGCCAAGATACAGGTTCGAGGACGCAGTATTTT. Translation: CASSQDTGSRTQYF.

The rearrangement joins TRBV10-3 to TRBJ1-3; D may be TRBD1 (5 bases). Germline CDR1 reads ENHRY; CDR2 reads SYGVKD. Trimming removed 3 bases at V and 0 bases at J, with 9 bases between. The CDR3 length is 15 residues. This CDR3 reads CAISDGGNSGNTIYF. Written as DNA, the CDR3 is TGTGCCATCAGTGACGGGGGAAACTCTGGAAACACCATATATTTT.

The V and J genes are TRBV5-1 and TRBJ2-3; 13 bases are shared with TRBD2. Germline loops: CDR1 SGHRS, CDR2 YFSETQ. The CDR3 covers 16 residues. V shed 4 bases and J 3 bases; nucleotides not matched to a gene: 5. The CDR3 protein is CASSRRTSGSTDTQYF. The CDR3 nucleotides read TGCGCCAGCAGCCGAAGGACTAGCGGGAGTACAGATACGCAGTATTTT.

The chain combines TRBV5-1 with TRBJ2-1, with 8 bases fitting TRBD2. V was clipped by 5 bases and J by 5 bases; unmatched bases: 6. From germline, CDR1 is SGHRS and CDR2 YFSETQ. This CDR3 is built from 14 residues. In nucleotides, the CDR3 is TGCGCCAGCAGAAGATATAGCGGGGACAATGAGCAGTTCTTC. Its protein product is CASRRYSGDNEQFF. The whole variable domain, remainder taken from reference TRBV5-1 and TRBJ2-1, is KAGVTQTPRYLIKTRGQQVTLSCSPISGHRSVSWYQQTPGQGLQFLFEYFSETQRNKGNFPGRFSGRQFSNSRSEMNVSTLELGDSALYLCASRRYSGDNEQFFGPGTRLTVL.

This chain uses TRBV7-8 with TRBJ2-7, with D unresolved. The CDR3 is made up of 13 amino acids. Germline CDR1 is SGHVS and CDR2 is FQNEAQ. The V and J ends lost 5 bases and 5 bases respectively, with 13 bases between them. CDR3: CASSRSVGHEQYF. The CDR3 DNA reads as TGTGCCAGCAGCCGATCCGTTGGGCACGAGCAGTACTTC.